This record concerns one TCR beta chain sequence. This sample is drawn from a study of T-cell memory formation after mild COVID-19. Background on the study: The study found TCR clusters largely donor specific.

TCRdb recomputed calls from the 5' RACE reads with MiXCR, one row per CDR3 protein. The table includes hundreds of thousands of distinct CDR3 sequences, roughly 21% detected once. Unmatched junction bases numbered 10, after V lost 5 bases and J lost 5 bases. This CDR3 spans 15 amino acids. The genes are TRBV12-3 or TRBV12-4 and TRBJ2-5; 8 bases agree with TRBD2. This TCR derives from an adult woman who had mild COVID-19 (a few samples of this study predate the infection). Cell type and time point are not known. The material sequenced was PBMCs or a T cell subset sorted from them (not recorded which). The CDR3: CASSPRVAGSETQYF. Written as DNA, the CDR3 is TGTGCCAGCAGTCCTCGAGTAGCGGGGAGCGAGACCCAGTACTTC.